The entry below describes one TCR beta chain. The specificity of this receptor is unknown. The sample holds no much larger clone one base away, and base qualities are not on file. The entry originates in a study of blood T cell repertoires in COVID-19 (dated by TCRdb to the early 2020s). Looking at the study overall: Samples from collaborators originated in the United States, Italy and Spain and spanned both the acute and convalescent phases of COVID-19. The prospective study material was composed of cDNA or gDNA derived from T cells, B-cell-depleted T cells, or PBMCs. Subjects who had been exposed to COVID-19, were actively infected with it, or had recovered from it provided the deeply sampled blood TCRbeta repertoires that made up the dataset. A freely available public database, intended as a resource for researchers studying the immune response to SARS-CoV-2, is where the repertoires were released. The samples were drawn from the first 160 participants of the ongoing ImmuneRACE study and from 1,254 subjects provided by 6 global collaborators. Sample metadata almost always included a de-identified subject ID, COVID-19 status, age in years and sex. Where available, HLA class I and class II types were taken from metadata supplied by the sample provider and were not determined by assay-based typing. What the study reported, not specific to this receptor: The quantity of clinical and demographic metadata differed by source and by participant and was supplied without curation.

The germline V end is reduced by 6 bases and the J end by 1 base; junction bases left unmatched: 8. CDR1 and CDR2 are read off the germline V gene (reference sequence) as MNHEY and SMNVEV. The CDR3 starts with the cysteine, ends with the phenylalanine, and has 15 residues. Only the CDR3 portion is preserved as DNA: 45 bases, with reading frame beginning at the first base. Enrolling through a virtual design, the prospective study's participants ranged in age from about 18 to 100 years and lived across roughly 23 United States geographic areas. Cohort assignment in the prospective study relied on participant-reported clinical history from a screening survey and a study questionnaire. Recovered participants in ImmuneRACE Cohort 3 were defined as having two consecutive negative NP/OP PCR tests, clearance from a healthcare professional, or resolution of symptoms. Mobile phlebotomists in the prospective study collected whole blood, serum and a nasopharyngeal or oropharyngeal swab from every participant. Over an approximately 2-month period, participants in the prospective study had the option of providing additional blood draws and questionnaires. Before DNA extraction, blood samples from the prospective study were shipped at room temperature or frozen.

TCRbeta CDR3 regions were amplified from genomic DNA by means of the immunoSEQ Assay, a bias-controlled multiplex PCR. From the authors' description of their analysis: The number of nucleated cells in each sample was estimated from the amplification of reference gene primers within the assay. Sequence reads were collapsed and filtered to measure the absolute abundance of every unique TCRbeta CDR3 rearrangement. For each sample, productive Simpson clonality was calculated as the square root of Simpson's diversity index over productive rearrangements. The table was pulled from immuneACCESS by TCRdb, which kept in-frame rearrangements only. Such tables lose some clones; where checked, under half of the loss comes from unresolved V genes, and the rest has no known cause. From that table come the V and J calls and clone size; the DNA was used to work out D and trimming. The sample contains some 530,000 clones, about 88% of them found a single time. The ten largest account for 8% to 9.5% of the sample.

The clonotype was recovered from a woman in her sixties or seventies who had recovered from COVID-19. The V gene is TRBV27 and the J gene is TRBJ2-7, with 8 bases matching TRBD1. Sequencing was done on a sample of PBMCs or T cells enriched from blood (not recorded which). This receptor has the CDR3 CASRPSGQASYEQYF. The DNA sequence reads TGTGCCAGCAGGCCCTCGGGACAGGCGTCCTACGAGCAGTACTTC.